The text below deals with one T cell receptor (beta chain). Its antigen is still unknown. This entry belongs to a study of CD8 T cells in ankylosing spondylitis. The CDR3 extends over 15 amino acids. The germline V gene has CDR1 SQVTM and CDR2 ANQGSEA. The ends lost 6 bases at V and 6 bases at J; junction bases unmatched: 12. The authors made TCR beta libraries by quantitative 5'-RACE with molecular barcodes. Via MiXCR, TCRdb re-called the 5' RACE reads, giving one row per CDR3 protein. The sample carries around 150,000 distinct CDR3 sequences, around 43% recorded once. Notes on the study in general: Previously reported in reactive arthritis synovial fluid and blood were some of the motif variants. CD8+ cells made up the disease-linked clones, which were relatively rare in peripheral blood. Ankylosing spondylitis blood seemed to carry a telltale TCR beta motif made of seven or eight highly homologous variants.

The material sequenced was synovial fluid, either unsorted or a sorted T cell fraction (not recorded which). The TCR was taken from a male donor with ankylosing spondylitis. The J gene is TRBJ2-3, the V gene TRBV29-1; 10 positions match TRBD1. CDR3 protein: CSVLRDRGLSDTQYF. The CDR3 coding sequence is TGCAGCGTCCTCCGGGACAGGGGTCTGAGTGATACGCAGTATTTT.